This T cell receptor beta chain was profiled in a study of blood T cell repertoires in COVID-19. Across the study: Samples came from the United States, Italy and Spain, spanning acute and convalescent COVID-19.

Study processing details: Counts of nucleated cells, estimated from reference gene primer amplification, were obtained. Generated by immunoSEQ multiplex PCR, the TCRdb table keeps only in-frame clones and is missing some. V, J and clone size were drawn from that table, and D and trimming were deduced from the DNA. The data contain 68,000 or so clones, about nine tenths of them singletons. The receptor comes from a man in his thirties or forties with acute or convalescent COVID-19. The sequenced sample was peripheral blood.

DNA of the CDR3: TGTGCCAGTAGTACAATGCCGGGACAGGGAATAGTCAATGGCTACACCTTC. Its protein product is CASSTMPGQGIVNGYTF. V usage is TRBV19 and J usage is TRBJ1-2; TRBD1 agrees at 9 bases. After removal of 4 bases from V and 6 bases from J, the junction contained 15 bases not matched to a gene. Germline CDR1 reads LNHDA; CDR2 reads SQIVND (reference sequence). The CDR3 spans 17 residues.